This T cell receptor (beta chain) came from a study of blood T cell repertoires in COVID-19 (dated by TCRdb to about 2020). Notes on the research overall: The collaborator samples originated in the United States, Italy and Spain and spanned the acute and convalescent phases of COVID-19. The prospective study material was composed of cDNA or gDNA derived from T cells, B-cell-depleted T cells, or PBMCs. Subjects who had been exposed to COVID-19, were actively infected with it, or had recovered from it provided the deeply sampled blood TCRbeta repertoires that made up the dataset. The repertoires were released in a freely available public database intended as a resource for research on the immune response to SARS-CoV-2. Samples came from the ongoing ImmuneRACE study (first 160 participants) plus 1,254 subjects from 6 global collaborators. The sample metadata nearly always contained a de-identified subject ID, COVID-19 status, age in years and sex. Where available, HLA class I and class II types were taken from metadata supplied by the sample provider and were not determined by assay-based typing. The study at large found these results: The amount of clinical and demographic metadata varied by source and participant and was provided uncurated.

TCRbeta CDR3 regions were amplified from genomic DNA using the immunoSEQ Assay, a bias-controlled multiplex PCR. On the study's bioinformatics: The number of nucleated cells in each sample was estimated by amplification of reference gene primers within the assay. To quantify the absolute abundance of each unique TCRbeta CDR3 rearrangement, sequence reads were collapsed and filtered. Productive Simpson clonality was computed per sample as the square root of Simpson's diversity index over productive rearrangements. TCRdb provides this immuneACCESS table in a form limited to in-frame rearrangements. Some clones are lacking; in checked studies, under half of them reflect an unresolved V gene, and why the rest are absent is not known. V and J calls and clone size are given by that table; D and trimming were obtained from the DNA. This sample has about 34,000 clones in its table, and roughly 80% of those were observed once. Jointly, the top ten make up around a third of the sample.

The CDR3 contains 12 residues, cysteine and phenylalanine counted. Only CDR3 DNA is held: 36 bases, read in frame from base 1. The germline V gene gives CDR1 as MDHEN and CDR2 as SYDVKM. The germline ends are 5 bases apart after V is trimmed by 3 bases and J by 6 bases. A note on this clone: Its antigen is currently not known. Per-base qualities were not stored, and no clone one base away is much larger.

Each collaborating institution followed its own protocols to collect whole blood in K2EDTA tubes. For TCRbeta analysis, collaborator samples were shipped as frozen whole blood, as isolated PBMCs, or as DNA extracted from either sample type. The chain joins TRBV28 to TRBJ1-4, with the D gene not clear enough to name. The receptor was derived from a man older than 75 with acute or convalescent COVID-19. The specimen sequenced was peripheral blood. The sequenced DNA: TGTGCCAGCAGTTTGAGAGATGAAAAACTGTTTTTT. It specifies CASSLRDEKLFF.